One and the same sample provided the 31 T cell receptor beta chains below, sequenced in a study of tumor-infiltrating lymphocytes in primary liver carcinoma. For blood RNA, unsorted whole blood served as the source, and germline DNA was extracted too. Total RNA amounting to 500 ng was the source from which TCR beta cDNA was made with a constant-region primer. What produced the TCR beta libraries was three nested multiplex PCR rounds using slightly modified ARM-PCR. Primers for the first two PCR rounds were TRBV1-TRBV30 forward primers and a C-beta reverse primer (roughly 10 cycles per round). Via MiXCR, TCRdb re-called the multiplex PCR reads, giving one row per CDR3 protein. Among approximately 320,000 distinct CDR3 sequences listed, about three fifths were seen once. Sequencing was done on a sample of peripheral blood. These receptors all stem from a woman aged 25 to 39 with primary liver carcinoma and hepatitis B virus infection.

Of note for this clonotype: A read error may produce the germline difference seen at one junction end. The genes are TRBV5-6 and TRBJ2-7; 13 bases are a match to TRBD2. In germline, CDR1 is SGHDT, CDR2 YYEEEE. CDR3 length: 18 residues. CDR3 DNA: TGTGCCAACAGCCCACACACTAGCGGGAGGGCAGTCGTCTACGAGCAGTATTTC. It is translated as CANSPHTSGRAVVYEQYF.

This clonotype turned up a few times. This chain joins TRBV5-6 and TRBJ1-4, with D maybe TRBD1 (5 bases). This CDR3 is built from 15 residues. Germline CDR1 is SGHDT and CDR2 is YYEEEE. V was trimmed by 0 bases and J by 3 bases, leaving 9 bases between them. Written as DNA, the CDR3 is TGTGCCAGCAGCTTGGCAGGGATAGCTAATGAAAAACTGTTTTTT. Translating it yields CASSLAGIANEKLFF.

A remark on this clonotype: A much bigger clone sits one base away, suggesting this may be a read error. The final CDR3 position lacks the conserved phenylalanine or tryptophan, pointing to a likely read error. The chain couples TRBV12-3 or TRBV12-4 to TRBJ2-7; 10 bases line up with TRBD2. This CDR3 spans 15 amino acids. V lost 2 bases and J lost 7; bases outside the gene matches: 8. Here the CDR3 reads CASSLILAGAGEQYL. The CDR3 DNA reads TGTGCCAGCAGTTTAATTCTAGCGGGAGCGGGTGAGCAGTACCTC.

The J gene is TRBJ2-5, the V gene TRBV10-3; 12 bases align to TRBD2. The V gene end was trimmed by 3 bases and the J gene end by 5 bases; junction bases not matched to a gene: 4. The germline V gene has CDR1 ENHRY and CDR2 SYGVKD. The CDR3 covers 15 residues. CDR3 region: CAISDDLAGGETQYF. Here the CDR3 DNA reads TGTGCCATCAGTGATGACCTAGCGGGAGGGGAGACCCAGTACTTC.

This clonotype was seen just once. The V call is TRBV12-3 or TRBV12-4, the J call TRBJ2-1; D is unclear. This CDR3 is 12 amino acids long. This CDR3 is CISSSLAPEQFF. In DNA, the CDR3 is TGTATCAGCAGTTCCTTAGCTCCTGAGCAGTTCTTC.

A note on this clonotype: At one boundary the junction diverges from the germline segment, which might be a read error. The V call is TRBV19, the J call TRBJ2-3; D is uncertain. The germline V gene has CDR1 LNHDA and CDR2 SQIVND (reference sequence). This CDR3 is 13 amino acids long. This chain's CDR3 is CASSMFSTDTQYF. Here the CDR3 DNA reads TGTGCCAGCAGTATGTTTAGCACAGATACGCAGTATTTT.

As regards this clonotype: The junction differs from germline at one of its ends, possibly a read error. The chain uses TRBV11-2 and TRBJ2-2, with TRBD2 as a possible D gene (6 bases). The CDR3 length is 11 residues. Germline CDR1 reads SGHAT; CDR2 reads FQNNGV. The CDR3 spells CARSLGGELFF. CDR3 DNA sequence: TGTGCCAGAAGTCTCGGCGGGGAGCTATTTTTT.

Points on this clonotype: A much larger clonotype is one base distant, so this may be a read error. The chain joins TRBV7-8 to TRBJ2-4, with 8 bases matching TRBD2. This CDR3 spans 19 amino acids. CDR1 SGHVS and CDR2 FQNEAQ come from the germline V gene. CDR3 in DNA: TGTGCCAACAGCTTAGGCCTGCCGGGAGGGCCCTCGGCCAAAAACATTCAGTACTTC. Protein: CANSLGLPGGPSAKNIQYF.

The chain uses TRBV12-3 or TRBV12-4 and TRBJ2-1; no clear D. V lost 7 bases to trimming and J lost 11 bases, with 18 bases between them. CDR3 length equals 13 residues. DNA of the CDR3: TGTGCCAGCACTTCGAACTCGTGTACTAAGCAGTTCTTC. Its translation: CASTSNSCTKQFF.

Notes on this clonotype: Just one base apart from a much larger clone, this may be a read error. The genes are TRBV11-2 and TRBJ2-1; 11 nucleotides agree with TRBD2. The germline gives CDR1 SGHAT, CDR2 FQNNGV. The CDR3 covers 16 residues. Trimming at V came to 1 base and at J to 4 bases, leaving 3 bases not matched to a gene. The DNA of the CDR3 is TGTGCCAGCAGCTTAGGGGCTAGCGGGGGGTACAATGAGCAGTTCTTC. Protein sequence: CASSLGASGGYNEQFF. Together with reference TRBV11-2 and TRBJ2-1, the CDR3 gives the full variable domain: EAGVAQSPRYKIIEKRQSVAFWCNPISGHATLYWYQQILGQGPKLLIQFQNNGVVDDSQLPKDRFSAERLKGVDSTLKIQPAKLEDSAVYLCASSLGASGGYNEQFFGPGTRLTVL.

This clonotype came up a few times. The J gene is TRBJ2-3, the V gene TRBV6-6, with D hard to call. Germline V lookup: CDR1 MNHNY, CDR2 SVGAGI (reference sequence). CDR3 length: 13 residues. V lost 0 bases and J lost 3, with 4 bases in between. The CDR3 region has the DNA TGTGCCAGCAGTTACTCGGTGACAGATACGCAGTATTTT. This encodes CASSYSVTDTQYF.

This clonotype has at least ten counts. The chain has TRBV6-2 or TRBV6-3 and TRBJ2-4, with 7 bases matching TRBD1. Germline V lookup: CDR1 MNHEY, CDR2 SVGEGT. Trimming cost V 4 bases and J 6 bases; bases outside gene matches: 15. This CDR3 has 17 residues. The CDR3 sequence: CASSSLKGDSRRNIQYF. For the CDR3, the DNA is TGTGCCAGCAGTTCTCTAAAAGGGGACAGCCGGAGAAACATTCAGTACTTC.

As regards this clonotype: A read error is possible here, since a much larger clone lies one base away. It is likely a read error, because the conserved phenylalanine at the end of the CDR3 is missing. The V call is TRBV12-3 or TRBV12-4, the J call TRBJ2-1, with 7 bases matching TRBD2. V dropped 5 bases and J dropped 2; count of bases not matched to a gene: 6. This CDR3 contains 15 residues. The DNA for the CDR3 is TGTGCCAGCAGTCCCCCCCGGGGGGCCTACAATGAGCAGTTCCTC. It translates to CASSPPRGAYNEQFL.

This clonotype came up many times. This chain uses TRBV6-5 with TRBJ2-7; D might be TRBD1 or TRBD2, each matching 5 bases. CDR3 size: 15 residues. Germline V lookup: CDR1 MNHEY, CDR2 SVGAGI. Trimming removed 6 bases at V and 5 bases at J, with 20 bases between. CDR3 amino acids: CASSPGWGTSDEQYF. The CDR3 nucleotides are TGTGCCAGCAGCCCAGGTTGGGGGACGAGCGACGAGCAGTACTTC.

A remark on this clonotype: This sequence may be a read error, since a much larger clone differs from it by one base. The chain carries TRBV12-3 or TRBV12-4 and TRBJ1-5, with TRBD1 matching 8 bases. The junction had 11 bases not matched to a gene; V was cut back by 7 bases and J by 6 bases. This CDR3 is 15 amino acids long. The CDR3 loop is CASNGQGHNGQPQHF. CDR3 in DNA: TGTGCCAGCAATGGACAGGGCCACAACGGTCAGCCCCAGCATTTT.

CDR3 DNA sequence: TGTGCCAGCAGTTCCAACTACAGAAACGTTCGAGAGACCCAGTACTTC. This codes for CASSSNYRNVRETQYF. The chain employs TRBV6-5 and TRBJ2-5; D unclear. The V end was cut by 4 bases, the J end by 4 bases, with 19 bases between. The germline CDR1 and CDR2 sequences are MNHEY and SVGAGI. This CDR3 comprises 16 residues.

Worth noting for this clonotype: A read error may account for a junction end that differs from germline. The chain has TRBV7-8 and TRBJ2-1; possibly TRBD2 for D (5 bases). The CDR3 is made up of 18 amino acids. The germline V gene encodes CDR1 SGHVS and CDR2 FQNEAQ. The CDR3 region is CASSSPPWAGSSYNVQFF. In DNA, the CDR3 is TGTGCCAGCAGCTCCCCCCCTTGGGCGGGTAGTTCCTACAATGTGCAGTTCTTC.

Points on this clonotype: This may stem from a read error, because a much larger clone lies one nucleotide away. The CDR3 DNA reads as TGCAGCGTTGGAGGGGGGACAAACTATGGCTACACCTTC. Translated: CSVGGGTNYGYTF. The chain carries TRBV29-1 and TRBJ1-2; D perhaps matches TRBD1 (6 bases). Trimming cost V 4 bases and J 2 bases, with 11 bases left between them. Germline V lookup: CDR1 SQVTM, CDR2 ANQGSEA. This CDR3 comprises 13 residues.

This clonotype was seen a few times. This chain joins TRBV6-1 and TRBJ2-7; D unclear. Germline values: CDR1 MNHNS, CDR2 SASEGT. V was clipped by 9 bases and J by 3 bases, with 12 bases between them. The CDR3 has 12 amino acids. CDR3 bases: TGTGCCAGTGCTGGCTGGATCTACGAGCAGTACTTC. This encodes CASAGWIYEQYF.

This clonotype was seen just once. Just one base apart from a much larger clone, this may be a read error. J is TRBJ2-7 and V is TRBV12-3 or TRBV12-4, with D tentatively TRBD1 (6 bases). The CDR3 sequence is 13 residues long. The CDR3 loop is CASSPGQLYERYF. Here the CDR3 DNA reads TGTGCCAGCAGTCCAGGACAGCTCTACGAGCGGTACTTC.

The sample holds many counts of this clonotype. The J gene is TRBJ2-3, the V gene TRBV11-2, with D possibly TRBD2 on 6 matching bases. The CDR3 has 15 amino acids. Germline V gene lookup returns CDR1 SGHAT and CDR2 FQNNGV. V lost 4 bases and J lost 0, with 11 bases in between. The CDR3 here is CASSWGSGSTDTQYF. Here the CDR3 DNA reads TGTGCCAGCAGCTGGGGCAGCGGGAGCACAGATACGCAGTATTTT.

The chain couples TRBV12-5 to TRBJ2-3; weak D call: TRBD2 (5 bases). Germline CDR1 LGHNT, CDR2 FRNRAP. V was clipped by 4 bases and J by 8 bases, with 13 bases between them. This CDR3 comprises 13 residues. CDR3 DNA sequence: TGTGCTAGTGGTTCCGGGGAGCGGCTTACGCAGTATTTT. This gives the protein CASGSGERLTQYF.

This clonotype was observed at least ten times. V and J are TRBV6-6 and TRBJ1-5; no firm D call. CDR3 length equals 14 residues. Trimming left V 10 bases short and J 2 bases short, with 15 bases between. Germline V CDR1 and CDR2: MNHNY, SVGAGI (reference sequence). DNA of the CDR3: TGTGCCACCCGTTCGTTAAGTGGCAATCAGCCCCAGCATTTT. As protein: CATRSLSGNQPQHF.

In regard to this clonotype: It may be a read error: a sequence one base away is much more abundant. The V and J genes are TRBV29-1 and TRBJ2-2, with 7 bases matching TRBD2. This CDR3 comprises 17 residues. Per germline, CDR1 SQVTM and CDR2 ANQGSEA. V trimming: 4 bases; J trimming: 1 base; junction bases outside the gene matches: 12. This CDR3 is CSVVGSCGGWNTGELFF. The CDR3 DNA sequence: TGCAGCGTTGTGGGGTCGTGCGGGGGATGGAACACCGGGGAGCTGTTTTTT.

This chain connects TRBV10-3 to TRBJ1-1, with D perhaps TRBD1 (6 bases). Germline loops: CDR1 ENHRY, CDR2 SYGVKD. The CDR3 spans 15 residues. Trimming took 8 bases from V and 5 from J, leaving 21 bases between them. The CDR3 sequence is CAISETGHPGTEAFF. CDR3 DNA sequence: TGTGCCATCTCCGAAACGGGACATCCGGGGACTGAAGCTTTCTTT.

This clonotype was detected only a few times. V gene TRBV7-9 combines with J gene TRBJ2-3; 11 bases are shared with TRBD1. The CDR3 is made up of 15 amino acids. Looked up from germline, CDR1 is SEHNR and CDR2 is FQNEAQ (reference sequence). V lost 4 bases and J lost 4; bases outside the gene matches: 4. CDR3 in amino acids: CASSWTGGSADTQYF. CDR3 DNA: TGTGCCAGCAGCTGGACAGGGGGCTCAGCAGATACGCAGTATTTT.

There are many counts of this clonotype. The V call is TRBV12-3 or TRBV12-4, the J call TRBJ2-1; D might be TRBD2 (7 bases). Trimming stripped 6 bases from V and 10 bases from J, with 13 bases between. The CDR3 sequence is 12 residues long. The CDR3 is CASRPGGVEQFF. DNA for the CDR3: TGTGCCAGCAGGCCGGGGGGCGTCGAGCAGTTCTTC.

This clonotype was picked up one time. One end of the junction does not line up with germline, which may come from a read error. The gene calls are TRBV29-1 and TRBJ1-1; no clear D. Germline V gene lookup returns CDR1 SQVTM and CDR2 ANQGSEA. The CDR3 has 13 amino acids. The CDR3 spells CSVRREVNTEASF. In DNA, the CDR3 is TGCAGCGTTAGGAGAGAAGTGAACACTGAAGCTTCCTTT.

The sample holds one count of this clonotype. At one end the junction does not follow the germline gene, possibly because of a read error. This chain joins TRBV6-5 and TRBJ2-6; weak D call: TRBD1 (6 bases). Per the germline V gene, CDR1 is MNHEY and CDR2 is SVGAGI. The CDR3 is 15 residues long. In nucleotides, the CDR3 is TGTGCCAGCAGTGGACAGTCCTCTGGGACCAACGTCCTGACTTTC. Residues: CASSGQSSGTNVLTF.

The rearrangement uses TRBV10-3 and TRBJ2-6; no definite D call. Germline V gene lookup returns CDR1 ENHRY and CDR2 SYGVKD. This CDR3 has 15 amino acids. V gave up 6 bases and J gave up 2 bases, with 11 bases separating them. In DNA form, the CDR3 reads TGTGCCATCAGCACTCCCCGGGCTGGGGCCAACGTCCTGACTTTC. Translating gives CAISTPRAGANVLTF.

This clonotype was seen just once. One end of the junction varies from germline; a read error may be responsible. The chain uses TRBV6-1 and TRBJ1-1, with TRBD1 matching over 8 bases. This CDR3 contains 15 residues. Germline assignment: CDR1 MNHNS and CDR2 SASEGT. For the CDR3, the DNA is TGTGCCGGCAGTGCTCCTACAGGGGGGAACACTGAAGCTTTCTTT. Translated: CAGSAPTGGNTEAFF.